Detailed here is one T cell receptor beta chain. Study processing details: The authors estimated nucleated cell counts from reference gene primer amplification. The repertoire was sequenced with immunoSEQ multiplex PCR; TCRdb's copy has only in-frame clones and lacks some. V and J calls and clone size are as listed in that table; D and trimming were resolved from the DNA. The table shows 95,000 to 150,000 clones, with around 87% occurring only once. The entry originates in a study of blood T cell repertoires in COVID-19. On the study more broadly: The analysed material was cDNA or gDNA that came from T cells, B-cell-depleted T cells, or PBMCs.

The source is a man aged 50-60 years with acute or convalescent COVID-19. The sequenced material came from peripheral blood.

CDR3 DNA sequence: TGTGCCAGCAGTGAAATGGCAGGGGAAAACACTGAAGCTTTCTTT. As protein: CASSEMAGENTEAFF. The V and J genes are TRBV6-1 and TRBJ1-1; weak D call: TRBD1 (6 bases). The CDR3 has 15 amino acids. Germline V gene sequence: CDR1 MNHNS, CDR2 SASEGT. V shed 2 bases and J shed 2 bases, with 12 bases lying between them.